The next 27 T cell receptor beta chains were all read from a single sample in a study of blood T cells in healthy people across ages. A J-beta primer mix and a sample-barcoded 5' primer were used in a second PCR of roughly 7 to 12 cycles. From the 5' RACE reads, TCRdb called clonotypes with MiXCR, one entry per CDR3 protein. The sample shows hundreds of thousands of distinct CDR3 sequences, roughly a quarter of them seen only once. This sample also belongs to another study, concerning T cells of mothers and their children.

Sequenced input: blood. These receptor sequences come from a boy aged 2-9 years in good health.

This clonotype showed up just once. Just one base apart from a much larger clone, this may be a read error. The rearrangement links TRBV5-6 to TRBJ2-7, with D unclear. The CDR3 length is 10 residues. Per germline, CDR1 SGHDT and CDR2 YYEEEE. The V end was cut by 7 bases, the J end by 4 bases, with 6 bases between. The CDR3 sequence: CASGKYEQYF. CDR3 DNA sequence: TGTGCCAGCGGGAAATACGAGCAGTACTTC.

The chain joins TRBV29-1 to TRBJ2-7; 7 nucleotides line up with TRBD1. Germline CDR1 is SQVTM and CDR2 is ANQGSEA. V was pared by 6 bases and J by 3 bases, with 5 bases of the junction left unmatched. This CDR3 has 12 residues. The CDR3 region is CSVRGLYYEQYF. The DNA for the CDR3 is TGCAGCGTGAGGGGGCTCTACTACGAGCAGTACTTC.

The chain has TRBV9 and TRBJ2-2; D is perhaps TRBD2 (5 bases). Germline lookup yields CDR1 SGDLS and CDR2 YYNGEE. V was cut by 4 bases and J by 0 bases, with 13 bases left in between. The CDR3 spans 16 residues. The CDR3 spells CASSLRGQSNTGELFF. The CDR3 DNA sequence: TGTGCCAGCAGCCTCCGCGGGCAGTCGAACACCGGGGAGCTGTTTTTT.

The CDR3 coding sequence is TGTGCCAGCAGCCGTCTTAGCTATGAGCAGTTCTTC. This codes for CASSRLSYEQFF. The chain joins TRBV11-2 to TRBJ2-1; D unclear. Germline V gene sequence: CDR1 SGHAT, CDR2 FQNNGV. CDR3 length equals 12 residues. Trimming stripped 5 bases from V and 8 bases from J, with 10 bases between. The full variable domain, completed using reference TRBV11-2 and TRBJ2-1, is EAGVAQSPRYKIIEKRQSVAFWCNPISGHATLYWYQQILGQGPKLLIQFQNNGVVDDSQLPKDRFSAERLKGVDSTLKIQPAKLEDSAVYLCASSRLSYEQFFGPGTRLTVL.

This clonotype has at least ten counts. V usage is TRBV7-2 and J usage is TRBJ2-5, with D unresolved. The V gene's germline CDR1 is SGHTA and CDR2 FQGNSA. This CDR3 region has 16 residues. The germline V and J ends were trimmed by 5 bases and 5 bases, with 21 bases remaining between them. The CDR3 loop is CASSRQTRSQGETQYF. The CDR3 bases are TGTGCCAGCAGCCGCCAGACACGGAGCCAAGGGGAGACCCAGTACTTC.

The chain uses TRBV4-3 and TRBJ2-7, with TRBD1 identical over 9 bases. This CDR3 spans 15 amino acids. The germline CDR1 and CDR2 sequences are LGHNA and YSLEER. J gave up 3 bases and V 4 bases, and 7 bases lay outside the gene matches. The chain's CDR3 is CASSLTATGGYEQYF. In DNA form, the CDR3 reads TGCGCCAGCAGCCTCACCGCGACAGGGGGCTACGAGCAGTACTTC.

This clonotype has only a few counts. This chain links TRBV7-9 with TRBJ1-2, with 11 positions matching TRBD1. This CDR3 is 16 amino acids long. After removal of 6 bases from V and 6 bases from J, the junction contained 12 bases not matched to a gene. Germline V gives CDR1 SEHNR, CDR2 FQNEAQ (reference sequence). The CDR3 DNA sequence: TGTGCCAGCAGGCCTCCCGGGGACAGGGGGTTTAATGGCTACACCTTC. This translates into CASRPPGDRGFNGYTF.

This CDR3 reads CASSPPRGGANTGELFF. DNA of the CDR3: TGTGCCAGCAGCCCCCCTCGCGGGGGGGCGAACACCGGGGAGCTGTTTTTT. The chain recombines TRBV7-2 with TRBJ2-2, with 9 nucleotides matching TRBD2. Germline trimming cut 5 bases from V and 0 bases from J; bases unmatched to any gene: 7. Germline assignment: CDR1 SGHTA and CDR2 FQGNSA. The CDR3 is made up of 17 amino acids. The complete variable domain, with remaining parts taken from reference TRBV7-2 and TRBJ2-2, reads GAGVSQSPSNKVTEKGKDVELRCDPISGHTALYWYRQSLGQGLEFLIYFQGNSAPDKSGLPSDRFSAERTGGSVSTLTIQRTQQEDSAVYLCASSPPRGGANTGELFFGEGSRLTVL.

This chain connects TRBV30 to TRBJ2-5; perhaps TRBD2 as D (6 bases). Trimming cost V 5 bases and J 1 base, with 8 bases left between them. CDR1 is GTSNPN, CDR2 SVGIG, per germline (reference sequence). CDR3 length equals 12 residues. CDR3 region: CAWGEAQETQYF. CDR3 coding DNA: TGTGCCTGGGGGGAGGCCCAAGAGACCCAGTACTTC.

The chain is built from TRBV9 and TRBJ2-5; D might be TRBD1 or TRBD2, each matching 5 bases. Trimming shortened V by 3 bases and J by 3 bases, and 9 bases separated the two germline ends. The germline V gene encodes CDR1 SGDLS and CDR2 YYNGEE. The CDR3 spans 13 residues. The CDR3 protein is CASSAGLKETQYF. In nucleotides, the CDR3 is TGTGCCAGCAGCGCGGGGCTTAAAGAGACCCAGTACTTC. Full variable domain (rest looked up from reference TRBV9 and TRBJ2-5): DSGVTQTPKHLITATGQRVTLRCSPRSGDLSVYWYQQSLDQGLQFLIQYYNGEERAKGNILERFSAQQFPDLHSELNLSSLELGDSALYFCASSAGLKETQYFGPGTRLLVL.

This clonotype was seen a handful of times. This chain links TRBV6-5 with TRBJ2-1; 10 bases align to TRBD2. J gave up 8 bases and V 3 bases, and 10 bases lay outside the gene matches. Looked up from germline, CDR1 is MNHEY and CDR2 is SVGAGI. CDR3 size: 16 residues. The CDR3 region has the DNA TGTGCCAGCAGTTATGCCGGGACTAGCGAATGGCATGAGCAGTTCTTC. This codes for CASSYAGTSEWHEQFF.

The chain joins TRBV12-3 or TRBV12-4 to TRBJ2-5; D might be TRBD1 or TRBD2, each matching 5 bases. The end of the DNA aligns better with TRBJ2-7, so the J call may be wrong. This CDR3 is 13 amino acids long. CDR3 amino acids: CASSYSGTHEQYF. CDR3 sequence (DNA): TGTGCCAGCAGCTACTCGGGGACCCACGAGCAGTACTTC.

The chain joins TRBV15 to TRBJ2-1, with 8 bases matching TRBD2. Gene TRBJ2-5 matches the end of the DNA better, so the J call may be wrong. The V gene's germline CDR1 is LNHNV and CDR2 YYDKDF (reference sequence). CDR3 length: 15 amino acids. The chain's CDR3 is CATSRAGTREKTQYF. The CDR3 coding sequence is TGTGCCACCAGCAGAGCCGGGACTAGAGAAAAGACCCAGTACTTC.

The chain has TRBV10-3 and TRBJ2-1, with D possibly called TRBD1 or TRBD2 (5 bases each). Germline lookup yields CDR1 ENHRY and CDR2 SYGVKD. CDR3 length: 13 residues. Trimming left V 6 bases short and J 4 bases short, with 10 bases between. CDR3 bases: TGTGCCATCAGCGAGGGACGTTACAATGAGCAGTTCTTC. It yields the protein CAISEGRYNEQFF.

The chain is built from TRBV9 and TRBJ2-1; the match to TRBD2 covers 10 bases. The CDR3 spans 16 residues. From germline, CDR1 is SGDLS and CDR2 YYNGEE. Trimming at V came to 4 bases and at J to 4 bases, leaving 8 bases not matched to a gene. The CDR3 DNA sequence: TGTGCCAGCAGCATTCTAGCGGGAGCAACGTACAATGAGCAGTTCTTC. Its protein product is CASSILAGATYNEQFF.

This sequence joins TRBV7-2 and TRBJ1-3; D uncertain. Germline V gene lookup returns CDR1 SGHTA and CDR2 FQGNSA. V was trimmed by 5 bases and J by 2 bases, leaving 13 bases between them. CDR3 length: 15 amino acids. The CDR3 sequence: CASSLLGGAGNTIYF. The CDR3 coding sequence is TGTGCCAGCAGCCTATTGGGTGGTGCTGGAAACACCATATATTTT.

The chain joins TRBV29-1 to TRBJ2-6; D remains unclear. The CDR3 is 18 amino acids. Germline assignment: CDR1 SQVTM and CDR2 ANQGSEA. The V end was cut by 1 base, the J end by 2 bases, with 18 bases between. CDR3 coding DNA: TGCAGCGTTGAAGCCCGGTCGGATAGGGTGGCTGGGGCCAACGTCCTGACTTTC. Encoded protein: CSVEARSDRVAGANVLTF.

This chain uses TRBV5-1 with TRBJ2-1; 10 bases align to TRBD2. The germline V gene encodes CDR1 SGHRS and CDR2 YFSETQ. CDR3 length: 17 residues. The V gene end was trimmed by 4 bases and the J gene end by 0 bases; junction bases not matched to a gene: 7. The CDR3 sequence: CASSPGTSAFSYNEQFF. In DNA, the CDR3 is TGCGCCAGCAGCCCGGGGACTAGCGCCTTCTCCTACAATGAGCAGTTCTTC.

The CDR3 region has the DNA TGTGCCAGCAGTTTGACTAGAGTTGGCGAGACCCAGTACTTC. It codes for CASSLTRVGETQYF. V gene TRBV6-5 combines with J gene TRBJ2-5, with a tentative D call TRBD2 (6 bases). The V end lost 4 bases, the J end lost 5 bases, and 14 bases lay between the germline ends. In germline, CDR1 is MNHEY, CDR2 SVGAGI. This CDR3 region has 14 residues.

This chain connects TRBV18 to TRBJ2-3, with a tentative D call TRBD2 (6 bases). Trimming stripped 7 bases from V and 2 bases from J, with 10 bases between. CDR1 is KGHSH, CDR2 LQKENI, per germline. This CDR3 spans 13 amino acids. CDR3 coding DNA: TGTGCCAGCTGCGGGGTGTACACAGATACGCAGTATTTT. This encodes CASCGVYTDTQYF.

On this clonotype itself: Compared with germline, one end of the junction differs, possibly owing to a read error. This sequence joins TRBV5-1 and TRBJ2-2; D may be TRBD1 (6 bases). Germline CDR1 SGHRS, CDR2 YFSETQ. The CDR3 is made up of 14 amino acids. Here the CDR3 DNA reads TGCGCCAGCAGCCTAACAGGGAACGCCGGGGAGCTGTTTTTT. It yields the protein CASSLTGNAGELFF.

This clonotype has only a few counts. The chain combines TRBV18 with TRBJ1-2, with 9 bases matching TRBD1. Losses at the gene ends were 4 bases for V and 5 bases for J; bases not matched to a gene: 8. The CDR3 has 15 amino acids. Looked up from germline, CDR1 is KGHSH and CDR2 is LQKENI. CDR3 bases: TGTGCCAGCTCACGGGACAGGGCGCCTCGATATGGCTACACCTTC. This sequence encodes CASSRDRAPRYGYTF.

The CDR3 nucleotides are TGTGCCAGCAGCTTAGGGCGGGCCCGAATCAATGGCTACACCTTC. Its translation is CASSLGRARINGYTF. V and J are TRBV7-9 and TRBJ1-2, with unresolved D. This CDR3 is 15 amino acids long. CDR1 is SEHNR, CDR2 FQNEAQ, per germline (reference sequence). V was cut by 1 base and J by 6 bases, with 15 bases left in between.

In its sample, this clonotype was seen a few times. V gene TRBV4-3 combines with J gene TRBJ2-5; 7 nucleotides line up with TRBD2. The CDR3 length is 16 residues. J was trimmed by 3 bases and V by 0 bases; bases with no gene match: 7. Germline CDR1 reads LGHNA; CDR2 reads YSLEER. In nucleotides, the CDR3 is TGCGCCAGCAGCCAAGAATTCGCTAGCGGAAAAGAGACCCAGTACTTC. Translation gives CASSQEFASGKETQYF.

This clonotype has just a few counts. The V and J genes are TRBV4-3 and TRBJ2-2; D is unresolved. This CDR3 comprises 15 residues. The germline V gene has CDR1 LGHNA and CDR2 YSLEER. Trimming stripped 0 bases from V and 4 bases from J, with 9 bases between. In DNA, the CDR3 is TGCGCCAGCAGCCAAGATGGGTCGCGCACCGGGGAGCTGTTTTTT. This gives the protein CASSQDGSRTGELFF.

This chain links TRBV2 with TRBJ1-2; 8 nucleotides line up with TRBD1. V lost 1 base and J lost 4; bases outside the gene matches: 14. The germline V gene encodes CDR1 SNHLY and CDR2 FYNNEI. CDR3 length equals 18 residues. CDR3 amino acids: CASSEGGTGGGYSYGYTF. The CDR3 DNA follows: TGTGCCAGCAGTGAAGGGGGAACAGGGGGTGGATATAGCTATGGCTACACCTTC.

CDR3: CASSSSLAGGYNEQFF. DNA of the CDR3: TGTGCCAGCAGTTCCTCGCTAGCGGGAGGTTACAATGAGCAGTTCTTC. The J gene is TRBJ2-1, the V gene TRBV7-2, with 11 bases fitting TRBD2. This CDR3 is built from 16 residues. J lost 4 bases, V lost 6 bases, and 8 bases had no gene match. Looked up from germline, CDR1 is SGHTA and CDR2 is FQGNSA. Supplemented by reference TRBV7-2 and TRBJ2-1, the full variable domain reads GAGVSQSPSNKVTEKGKDVELRCDPISGHTALYWYRQSLGQGLEFLIYFQGNSAPDKSGLPSDRFSAERTGGSVSTLTIQRTQQEDSAVYLCASSSSLAGGYNEQFFGPGTRLTVL.